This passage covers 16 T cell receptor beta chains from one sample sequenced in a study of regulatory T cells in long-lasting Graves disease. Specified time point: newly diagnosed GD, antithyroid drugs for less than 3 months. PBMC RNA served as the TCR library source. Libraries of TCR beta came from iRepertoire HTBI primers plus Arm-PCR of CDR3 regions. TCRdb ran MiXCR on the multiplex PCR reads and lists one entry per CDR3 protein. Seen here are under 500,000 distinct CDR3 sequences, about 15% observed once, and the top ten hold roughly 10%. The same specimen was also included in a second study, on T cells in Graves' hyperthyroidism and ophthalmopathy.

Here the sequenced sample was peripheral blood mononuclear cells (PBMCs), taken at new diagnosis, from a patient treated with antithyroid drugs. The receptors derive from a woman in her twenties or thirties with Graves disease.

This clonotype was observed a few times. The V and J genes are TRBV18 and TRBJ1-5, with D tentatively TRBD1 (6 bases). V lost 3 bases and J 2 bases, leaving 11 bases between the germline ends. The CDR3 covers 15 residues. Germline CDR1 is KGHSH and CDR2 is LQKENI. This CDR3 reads CASSPGQIRNQPQHF. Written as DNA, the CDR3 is TGTGCCAGCTCACCTGGACAGATCCGCAATCAGCCCCAGCATTTT. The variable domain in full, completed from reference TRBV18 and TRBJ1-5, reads NAGVMQNPRHLVRRRGQEARLRCSPMKGHSHVYWYRQLPEEGLKFMVYLQKENIIDESGMPKERFSAEFPKEGPSILRIQQVVRGDSAAYFCASSPGQIRNQPQHFGDGTRLSIL.

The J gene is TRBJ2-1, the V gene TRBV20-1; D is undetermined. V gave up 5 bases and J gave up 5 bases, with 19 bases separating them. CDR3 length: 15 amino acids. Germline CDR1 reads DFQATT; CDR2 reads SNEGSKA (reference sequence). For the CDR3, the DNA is TGCAGTGCTCGGATACTAATTTATTATCACAATGAGCAGTTCTTC. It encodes CSARILIYYHNEQFF.

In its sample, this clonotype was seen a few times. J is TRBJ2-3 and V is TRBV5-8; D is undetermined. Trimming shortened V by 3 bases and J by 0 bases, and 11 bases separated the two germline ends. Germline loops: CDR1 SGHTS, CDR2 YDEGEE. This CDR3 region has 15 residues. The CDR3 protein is CASSWNWWSTDTQYF. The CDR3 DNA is TGTGCCAGCAGCTGGAACTGGTGGAGCACAGATACGCAGTATTTT. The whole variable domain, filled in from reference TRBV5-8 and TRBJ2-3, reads EAGVTQSPTHLIKTRGQQATLRCSPISGHTSVYWYQQALGLGLQFLLWYDEGEERNRGNFPPRFSGRQFPNYSSELNVNALELEDSALYLCASSWNWWSTDTQYFGPGTRLTVL.

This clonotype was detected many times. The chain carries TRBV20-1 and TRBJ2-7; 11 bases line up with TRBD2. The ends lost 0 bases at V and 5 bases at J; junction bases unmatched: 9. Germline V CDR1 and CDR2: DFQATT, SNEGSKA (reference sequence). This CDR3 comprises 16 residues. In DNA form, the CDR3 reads TGCAGTGCTAGAGATCCGACTAGCGGGGCCCCCCACGAGCAGTACTTC. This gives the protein CSARDPTSGAPHEQYF.

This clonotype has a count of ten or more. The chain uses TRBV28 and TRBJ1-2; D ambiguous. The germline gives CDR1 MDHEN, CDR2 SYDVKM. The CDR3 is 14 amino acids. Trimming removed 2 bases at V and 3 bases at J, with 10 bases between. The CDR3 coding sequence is TGTGCCAGCAGTTTAGTAGAGGGAGACTATGGCTACACCTTC. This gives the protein CASSLVEGDYGYTF.

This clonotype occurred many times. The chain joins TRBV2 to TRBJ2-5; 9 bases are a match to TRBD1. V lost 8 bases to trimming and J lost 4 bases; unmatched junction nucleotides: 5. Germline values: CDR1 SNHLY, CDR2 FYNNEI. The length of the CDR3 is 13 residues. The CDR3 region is CASLRDRAETQYF. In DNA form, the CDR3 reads TGTGCCAGCCTCCGGGACAGGGCAGAGACCCAGTACTTC.

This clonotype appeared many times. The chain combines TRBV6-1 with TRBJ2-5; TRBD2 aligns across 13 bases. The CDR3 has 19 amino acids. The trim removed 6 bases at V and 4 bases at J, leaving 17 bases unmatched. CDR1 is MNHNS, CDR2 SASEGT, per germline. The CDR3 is CASSQGLAGHRGNRETQYF. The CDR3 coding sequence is TGTGCCAGCAGCCAGGGACTAGCGGGACATCGAGGGAACCGAGAGACCCAGTACTTC.

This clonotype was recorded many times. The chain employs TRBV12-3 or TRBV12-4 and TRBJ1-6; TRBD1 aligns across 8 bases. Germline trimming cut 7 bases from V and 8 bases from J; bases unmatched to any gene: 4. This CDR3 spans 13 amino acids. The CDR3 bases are TGTGCCAGCAATCACAGGGGGGATTCACCCCTCCACTTT. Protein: CASNHRGDSPLHF.

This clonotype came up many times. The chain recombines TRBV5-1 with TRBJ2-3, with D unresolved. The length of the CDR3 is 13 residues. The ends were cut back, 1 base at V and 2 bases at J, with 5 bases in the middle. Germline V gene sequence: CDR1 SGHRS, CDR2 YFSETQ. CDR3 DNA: TGCGCCAGCAGCTTGATCCCCACAGATACGCAGTATTTT. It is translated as CASSLIPTDTQYF. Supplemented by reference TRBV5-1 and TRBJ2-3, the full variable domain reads KAGVTQTPRYLIKTRGQQVTLSCSPISGHRSVSWYQQTPGQGLQFLFEYFSETQRNKGNFPGRFSGRQFSNSRSEMNVSTLELGDSALYLCASSLIPTDTQYFGPGTRLTVL.

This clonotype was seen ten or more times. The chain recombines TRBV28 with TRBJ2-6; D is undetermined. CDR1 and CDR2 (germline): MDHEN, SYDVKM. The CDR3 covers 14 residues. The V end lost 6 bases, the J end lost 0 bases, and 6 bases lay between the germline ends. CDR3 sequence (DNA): TGTGCCAGCAGCTCCATCTCTGGGGCCAACGTCCTGACTTTC. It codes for CASSSISGANVLTF.

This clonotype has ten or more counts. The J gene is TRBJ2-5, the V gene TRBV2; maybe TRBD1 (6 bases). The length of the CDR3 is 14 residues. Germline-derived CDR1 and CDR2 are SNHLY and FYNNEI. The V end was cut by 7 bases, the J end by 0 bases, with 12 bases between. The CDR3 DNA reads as TGTGCCAGCAATAGGGACAAGTACCAAGAGACCCAGTACTTC. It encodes CASNRDKYQETQYF.

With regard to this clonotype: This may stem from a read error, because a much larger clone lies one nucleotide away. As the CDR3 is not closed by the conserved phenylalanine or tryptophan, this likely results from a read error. The chain's CDR3 is CASSLLAGAYNEQFL. In nucleotides, the CDR3 is TGCGCCAGCAGCCTACTAGCGGGAGCCTACAATGAGCAGTTCCTC. The rearrangement links TRBV5-1 to TRBJ2-1; 11 bases match TRBD2. With V trimmed by 4 bases and J by 2 bases, 2 bases remained unmatched. CDR3 length: 15 amino acids. Germline V CDR1 and CDR2: SGHRS, YFSETQ.

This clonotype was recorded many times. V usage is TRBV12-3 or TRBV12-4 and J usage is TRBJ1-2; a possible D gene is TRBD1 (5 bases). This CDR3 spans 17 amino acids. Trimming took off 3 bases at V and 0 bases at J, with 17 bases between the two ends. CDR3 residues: CASSFLMGDATNYGYTF. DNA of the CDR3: TGTGCCAGCAGTTTCTTAATGGGGGACGCCACTAACTATGGCTACACCTTC.

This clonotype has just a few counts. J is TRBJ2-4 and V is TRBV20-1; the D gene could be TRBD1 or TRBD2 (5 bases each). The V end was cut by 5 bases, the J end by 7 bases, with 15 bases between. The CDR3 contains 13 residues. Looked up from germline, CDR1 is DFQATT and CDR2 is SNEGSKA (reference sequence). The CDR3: CSAESGTGNIQYF. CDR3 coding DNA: TGCAGTGCTGAGTCAGGGACCGGCAACATTCAGTACTTC.

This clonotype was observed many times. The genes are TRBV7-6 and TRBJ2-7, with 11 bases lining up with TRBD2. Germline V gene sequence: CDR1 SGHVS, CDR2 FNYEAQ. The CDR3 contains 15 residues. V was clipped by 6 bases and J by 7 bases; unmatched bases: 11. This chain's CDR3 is CASRETGTSGGEQYF. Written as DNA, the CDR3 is TGTGCCAGCAGAGAGACCGGGACTAGCGGTGGGGAGCAGTACTTC.

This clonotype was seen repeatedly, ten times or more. The CDR3 sequence is CASSLGTGFGYTF. For the CDR3, the DNA is TGTGCCAGCAGCTTAGGGACAGGGTTTGGCTACACCTTC. The V call is TRBV7-2, the J call TRBJ1-2, with 8 nucleotides matching TRBD1. Germline loops: CDR1 SGHTA, CDR2 FQGNSA. V was pared by 1 base and J by 7 bases, with 2 bases of the junction left unmatched. This CDR3 region has 13 residues.